The following is a T cell receptor (beta chain) sequence with its context. Its cognate antigen is unknown. V shed 8 bases and J 3 bases; nucleotides not matched to a gene: 10. This CDR3 is built from 14 residues. Germline V lookup: CDR1 MDHEN, CDR2 SYDVKM. These data come from a study of Ad26.COV2.S vaccination and SARS-CoV-2 variants. Measured with immunoSEQ multiplex PCR; TCRdb has only the in-frame clones, and not every one. The sample has about 350,000 clones, 75% to 90% seen once; the top ten hold roughly 10%. General study points: Measurements of TCR breadth and depth may have given underestimates of the total T cell responses.

Treatment in this sample: around 19 received Ad26.COV2.S at low or high dose, single or two shots; about 5 received placebo; per-sample allocation not given. The samples were gathered on day 63 after the first injection of vaccine or placebo. This receptor was taken from a person aged 18-60 years who received the Ad26.COV2.S COVID-19 vaccine or a placebo. V usage is TRBV28 and J usage is TRBJ2-7; 7 nucleotides align to TRBD2. Sequencing was performed on peripheral blood, taken in a trial of Ad26.COV2.S vaccine versus placebo. In nucleotides, the CDR3 is TGTGCCAGCTCCATGGGAGGGTTCCGCTACGAGCAGTACTTC. Amino acid sequence: CASSMGGFRYEQYF.